This TCR beta chain stems from a study of T-cell memory formation after mild COVID-19. This clonotype was seen only a few times. TCRdb independently ran MiXCR on the 5' RACE reads; one entry per CDR3 protein. The profile shows roughly 610,000 distinct CDR3 sequences, 17% of them singletons. Germline V lookup: CDR1 SEHNR, CDR2 FQNEAQ (reference sequence). V lost 5 bases, J lost 0 bases, and 8 bases stayed unmatched. The CDR3 length is 17 residues. Material: PBMCs or a T cell subset sorted from them (not recorded which). This TCR derives from an adult woman who had mild COVID-19 (a few samples of this study predate the infection). Cell type and time point are not known. This chain links TRBV7-9 with TRBJ1-1; the match to TRBD1 covers 11 bases. The CDR3 bases are TGTGCCAGCAGCAAGGGACAGGGGGTGGGATTGAACACTGAAGCTTTCTTT. This gives the protein CASSKGQGVGLNTEAFF.